Listed here are 8 T cell receptor beta chains from one sample, sequenced in a study of blood T cells in healthy people across ages. The use of a sample-barcoded 5' primer and a J-beta primer mix characterized a second PCR of roughly 6 to 11 cycles. From the 5' RACE reads, TCRdb called clonotypes with MiXCR, one entry per CDR3 protein. Altogether about 780,000 distinct CDR3 sequences are present, about a quarter being singletons, with the ten largest covering about 3%. This same sample was also part of a study on T cells of mothers and their children.

Sequences were obtained from blood. The receptors shown here come from a boy between 5 and 17 years old in good health.

This clonotype was counted only a few times. The genes are TRBV6-5 and TRBJ2-2, with TRBD2 identical over 11 bases. Germline CDR1 is MNHEY and CDR2 is SVGAGI. J was trimmed by 3 bases and V by 3 bases; bases with no gene match: 6. The CDR3 runs 17 residues. This chain's CDR3 is CASSYSSGGPYTGELFF. The CDR3 DNA sequence: TGTGCCAGCAGTTATTCTAGCGGGGGGCCCTACACCGGGGAGCTGTTTTTT.

This clonotype was observed a handful of times. The chain carries TRBV9 and TRBJ2-6, with 8 bases lining up with TRBD1. The CDR3 is made up of 15 amino acids. V gave up 4 bases and J gave up 9 bases; unmatched junction bases: 9. Germline CDR1 SGDLS, CDR2 YYNGEE. Here the CDR3 reads CASSKTGEAHNVLTF. The CDR3 coding sequence is TGTGCCAGCAGCAAGACAGGGGAAGCCCACAACGTCCTGACTTTC.

This clonotype appeared a few times. The chain links TRBV29-1 to TRBJ2-5; 9 positions match TRBD1. Germline CDR1 SQVTM, CDR2 ANQGSEA. The CDR3 extends over 13 amino acids. Losses at the gene ends were 8 bases for V and 7 bases for J; bases not matched to a gene: 11. The CDR3 sequence: CSLGTGSKGTQYF. CDR3 in DNA: TGCAGCCTCGGGACAGGGTCGAAGGGGACCCAGTACTTC.

V usage is TRBV12-3 or TRBV12-4 and J usage is TRBJ1-1; 8 nucleotides line up with TRBD1. The V and J ends lost 5 bases and 7 bases, in that order; junction bases with no gene match: 6. This CDR3 region has 13 residues. For the CDR3, the DNA is TGTGCCAGCAGTAAGGACAGGGAAGATGAAGCTTTCTTT. It yields the protein CASSKDREDEAFF.

This clonotype was observed a few times. The chain joins TRBV12-3 or TRBV12-4 to TRBJ2-4; D gene ambiguous. Trimming shortened V by 4 bases and J by 1 base, and 14 bases separated the two germline ends. The CDR3 is 16 residues long. This chain's CDR3 is CASSSYTNGAKNIQYF. The CDR3 DNA reads TGTGCCAGCAGTTCCTACACCAATGGGGCCAAAAACATTCAGTACTTC.

This clonotype was recorded once. This sequence joins TRBV5-1 and TRBJ2-3; D perhaps matches TRBD1 (5 bases). The ends were cut back, 3 bases at V and 6 bases at J, with 17 bases in the middle. Germline CDR1 is SGHRS and CDR2 is YFSETQ. This CDR3 region has 15 residues. In DNA, the CDR3 is TGCGCCAGCAGCTCAACGTCGCAGGGTAGGGATACGCAGTATTTT. This translates into CASSSTSQGRDTQYF.

Remarks on this clonotype: No conserved phenylalanine or tryptophan is present at the end of the CDR3, so a read error is the likely explanation. The chain links TRBV11-2 to TRBJ2-3, with 7 bases identical to TRBD2. J lost 2 bases, V lost 5 bases, and 7 bases had no gene match. Germline values: CDR1 SGHAT, CDR2 FQNNGV. The CDR3 is 15 amino acids. The CDR3 loop reads CASSGSGVFTDTQYC. The CDR3 nucleotides are TGTGCCAGCAGCGGGAGCGGGGTCTTCACAGATACGCAGTATTGT.

This clonotype was counted between two and nine times. V and J are TRBV28 and TRBJ2-5; 9 nucleotides agree with TRBD2. The J call may be incorrect, as the DNA end agrees better with TRBJ2-1. Germline V gene lookup returns CDR1 MDHEN and CDR2 SYDVKM. This CDR3 contains 16 residues. CDR3 coding DNA: TGTGCCAGCAGGAAAGTTGGGCGGGGGGGCCGTAATGAGCAGTTCTTC. Its protein is CASRKVGRGGRNEQFF.